The present T cell receptor (beta chain) was sequenced within a study of graft-versus-host responses after intestinal transplantation. Study-wide results and caveats: After transplant, early declines in HvG clones were associated with peak levels of circulating GvH clones. Researchers found GvH clones in recipient marrow, and some showed up first in ileum or blood.

Per germline, CDR1 MNHNS and CDR2 SASEGT. The CDR3 contains 14 residues. J was trimmed by 5 bases and V by 6 bases; bases with no gene match: 6. Of note for this clone: What it recognizes is unknown.

Here immunoSEQ multiplex PCR was the method, and the copy in TCRdb shows in-frame clones only, minus some. Here the sample spans roughly 30,000 clones, 70% to 85% being singletons. V usage is TRBV6-1 and J usage is TRBJ1-4; 7 positions agree with TRBD1. The clonotype comes from a human donor who received an intestinal transplant. Sample: unstimulated CD8+ T cells sorted from spleen or lymph node cells, taken before intestinal transplant. The CDR3 loop reads CASSSTGPNEKLFF. CDR3 sequence (DNA): TGTGCCAGCAGCTCGACAGGGCCCAATGAAAAACTGTTTTTT.